The clone carrying this T cell receptor beta chain was counted many times. What it binds is unknown. The study excluded patients with other autoimmune diseases, uncontrolled infections, pregnancy or lactation. The sample belongs to a study of Graves' ophthalmopathy and Graves' hyperthyroidism. About the research overall: The authors collected peripheral blood at initial diagnosis, before any treatment.

V was pared by 6 bases and J by 4 bases, with 7 bases between. The germline CDR1 and CDR2 sequences are SEHNR and FQNEAQ (reference sequence). This CDR3 region has 11 residues. RNA transcripts served as template for amplifying TCR beta CDR3 sequences. Scientists carried out first-round RT-PCR using HTBI primers and then a second-round multiplex PCR. Each CDR3 protein is one row after TCRdb ran MiXCR on the multiplex PCR reads. The sample includes more than 550,000 distinct CDR3 sequences, 35% to 50% of them seen just once. Study outcomes and limitations: Also, most clonotypes expanded in the thyroid above 0.001 frequency appeared in blood. Predictions made by the model for ophthalmopathy progression reached roughly 70% sensitivity and almost 75% specificity.

This TCR came from an adult man with Graves' ophthalmopathy. The sequenced sample was peripheral blood. J is TRBJ2-7 and V is TRBV7-9; D is undetermined. The CDR3 loop is CASSFTYEQYF. Here the CDR3 DNA reads TGTGCCAGCAGTTTCACGTACGAGCAGTACTTC.